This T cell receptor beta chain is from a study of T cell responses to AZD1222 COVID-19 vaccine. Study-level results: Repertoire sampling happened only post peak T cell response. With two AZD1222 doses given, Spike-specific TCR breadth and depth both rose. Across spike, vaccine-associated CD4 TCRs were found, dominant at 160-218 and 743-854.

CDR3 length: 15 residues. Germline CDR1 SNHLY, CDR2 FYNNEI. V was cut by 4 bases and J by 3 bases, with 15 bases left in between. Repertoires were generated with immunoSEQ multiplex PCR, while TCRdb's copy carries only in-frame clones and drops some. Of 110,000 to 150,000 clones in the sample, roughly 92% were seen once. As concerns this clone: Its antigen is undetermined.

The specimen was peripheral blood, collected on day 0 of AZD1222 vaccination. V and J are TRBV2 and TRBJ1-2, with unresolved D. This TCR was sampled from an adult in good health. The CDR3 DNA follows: TGTGCCAGCAGTGCTAAGCCTTTTGATTACTATGGCTACACCTTC. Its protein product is CASSAKPFDYYGYTF.